This is a list of T cell receptor beta chains from one sample in a study of blood T cells in healthy people across ages. One entry per CDR3 protein, called by TCRdb with MiXCR from the 5' RACE reads. The sample lists 650,000 to 700,000 distinct CDR3 sequences; around 50% were seen once. The specimen was blood. These TCRs come from a woman older than 75 in good health. CDR3s include the opening cysteine and the closing phenylalanine or tryptophan.

cdr3_aa: CASSLEARATYEQYF
v_call: TRBV11-2
cdr3_length: 15
j_call: TRBJ2-7

cdr3_aa: CSVEDLRRSSTDTQYF
v_call: TRBV29-1
cdr3_length: 16
j_call: TRBJ2-3

cdr3_aa: CASSATDSSSYEQYF
v_call: TRBV9
cdr3_length: 15
j_call: TRBJ2-7

cdr3_aa: CASSPDRARNNGYTF
v_call: TRBV7-2
cdr3_length: 15
j_call: TRBJ1-2

cdr3_aa: CASSDANPYEQYF
v_call: TRBV2
cdr3_length: 13
j_call: TRBJ2-7

cdr3_aa: CASSPSGRKLYEQYF
v_call: TRBV19
cdr3_length: 15
j_call: TRBJ2-7

cdr3_aa: CSASFLSAGERQETQYF
v_call: TRBV20-1
cdr3_length: 17
j_call: TRBJ2-5

cdr3_aa: CSGQGVPTYEQYF
v_call: TRBV20-1
cdr3_length: 13
j_call: TRBJ2-7

cdr3_aa: CASGPGQVGNEQYF
v_call: TRBV28
cdr3_length: 14
j_call: TRBJ2-7

cdr3_aa: CSAPGASGRDTQYF
v_call: TRBV20-1
cdr3_length: 14
j_call: TRBJ2-3

cdr3_aa: CASSGLFYEQYF
v_call: TRBV3-1
cdr3_length: 12
j_call: TRBJ2-7

cdr3_aa: CASSQDPAGTGYSPLHF
v_call: TRBV4-2
cdr3_length: 17
j_call: TRBJ1-6

cdr3_aa: CASTGGTSSDEQYF
v_call: TRBV6-2/TRBV6-3
cdr3_length: 14
j_call: TRBJ2-7

cdr3_aa: CSARDLANHYNEQFF
v_call: TRBV20-1
cdr3_length: 15
j_call: TRBJ2-1

cdr3_aa: CASSELDGSNQPQHF
v_call: TRBV2
cdr3_length: 15
j_call: TRBJ1-5

cdr3_aa: CSVSGAGTYNEQYF
v_call: TRBV29-1
cdr3_length: 14
j_call: NA

cdr3_aa: CASSSLPGEQYF
v_call: TRBV28
cdr3_length: 12
j_call: TRBJ2-7

cdr3_aa: CSGGQEGKLFF
v_call: TRBV29-1
cdr3_length: 11
j_call: TRBJ1-4

cdr3_aa: CASSLYTGELFF
v_call: TRBV5-1
cdr3_length: 12
j_call: TRBJ2-2

cdr3_aa: CASLGRESPLHF
v_call: TRBV2
cdr3_length: 12
j_call: TRBJ1-6

cdr3_aa: CSAETGQDTQYF
v_call: TRBV20-1
cdr3_length: 12
j_call: TRBJ2-3

cdr3_aa: CASRDRCRDRDGNQPQHF
v_call: TRBV25-1
cdr3_length: 18
j_call: TRBJ1-5

cdr3_aa: CASSTTRTSGGAYNEQFF
v_call: TRBV27
cdr3_length: 18
j_call: TRBJ2-1

cdr3_aa: CSARRPKGHSDTQYF
v_call: TRBV20-1
cdr3_length: 15
j_call: TRBJ2-3